What follows are 30 T cell receptor beta chains derived from one specimen sequenced in a study of blood T cell repertoires in COVID-19. Assay: immunoSEQ multiplex PCR; the TCRdb copy retains only in-frame clones and omits some. The sample yields 400,000 to 450,000 clones, 86% seen once. The sample comprised peripheral blood. These receptors all stem from a young woman with active or convalescent COVID-19.

The chain uses TRBV5-4 and TRBJ1-4; the D gene is possibly TRBD1 (6 bases). Germline CDR1 and CDR2: SGHNT and YYREEE (reference sequence). The CDR3 is 15 amino acids. The V end lost 2 bases, the J end lost 5 bases, and 13 bases lay between the germline ends. The CDR3 loop is CASSLQRGANEKLFF. CDR3 DNA: TGTGCCAGCAGCTTACAACGGGGGGCAAATGAAAAACTGTTTTTT.

V is TRBV5-6 and J is TRBJ2-7; TRBD1 aligns across 7 bases. Unmatched junction bases numbered 4, after V lost 4 bases and J lost 3 bases. Germline values: CDR1 SGHDT, CDR2 YYEEEE. The CDR3 length is 13 residues. DNA for the CDR3: TGTGCCAGCAGCACAGGGGCGGGCTACGAGCAGTACTTC. This sequence encodes CASSTGAGYEQYF.

This chain connects TRBV15 to TRBJ2-1, with 11 bases identical to TRBD2. The CDR3 runs 16 residues. Germline CDR1 is LNHNV and CDR2 is YYDKDF (reference sequence). The ends lost 3 bases at V and 7 bases at J; junction bases unmatched: 8. The CDR3 nucleotides are TGTGCCACCAGCAGGAGTCGTAGCGGGGGGGAAAATGAGCAGTTCTTC. This encodes CATSRSRSGGENEQFF.

This chain uses TRBV27 with TRBJ2-1; D possibly corresponds to TRBD2 (7 bases). Germline V gene sequence: CDR1 MNHEY, CDR2 SMNVEV (reference sequence). This CDR3 is 14 amino acids long. With 2 bases removed from V and 7 bases from J, the gap between germline ends came to 12 bases. CDR3 in DNA: TGTGCCAGCAGTTTAGCGGGGGCTTTAAATGAGCAGTTCTTC. Amino acids: CASSLAGALNEQFF.

This clone was seen only once. This sequence joins TRBV5-1 and TRBJ2-7; no clear D. The V and J ends lost 0 bases and 9 bases respectively, with 16 bases between them. The CDR3 extends over 14 amino acids. CDR1 SGHRS and CDR2 YFSETQ come from the germline V gene. CDR3 bases: TGCGCCAGCAGCTTGGGGCGAGGAGCTCAATTGCAGTACTTC. This codes for CASSLGRGAQLQYF.

The chain uses TRBV10-2 and TRBJ1-2, with a possible D match to TRBD1 (6 bases). The V end lost 4 bases, the J end lost 4 bases, and 16 bases lay between the germline ends. The CDR3 covers 15 residues. In germline, CDR1 is WSHSY, CDR2 SAAADI. The CDR3 spells CASSVTRTVGYGYTF. In DNA form, the CDR3 reads TGCGCCAGCAGTGTCACTCGGACAGTGGGCTATGGCTACACCTTC.

The V gene is TRBV5-1, the J gene TRBJ1-4; 9 positions agree with TRBD1. J gave up 5 bases and V 1 base, and 3 bases lay outside the gene matches. The CDR3 is 15 amino acids. Germline V gene lookup returns CDR1 SGHRS and CDR2 YFSETQ. CDR3 coding DNA: TGCGCCAGCAGCTTGACAGGGGGCGGCAATGAAAAACTGTTTTTT. Encoded protein: CASSLTGGGNEKLFF. Full variable domain (rest looked up from reference TRBV5-1 and TRBJ1-4): KAGVTQTPRYLIKTRGQQVTLSCSPISGHRSVSWYQQTPGQGLQFLFEYFSETQRNKGNFPGRFSGRQFSNSRSEMNVSTLELGDSALYLCASSLTGGGNEKLFFGSGTQLSVL.

This sequence joins TRBV29-1 and TRBJ1-1; D might be TRBD1 (5 bases). In germline, CDR1 is SQVTM, CDR2 ANQGSEA. The CDR3 extends over 14 amino acids. V lost 4 bases to trimming and J lost 1 base, with 13 bases between them. The chain's CDR3 is CSVVPERGNTEAFF. In nucleotides, the CDR3 is TGCAGCGTTGTACCGGAAAGGGGGAACACTGAAGCTTTCTTT.

CDR3 sequence reads: CASSYSEDLNTEAFF. The CDR3 nucleotides read TGTGCCAGCAGTTACTCGGAGGACCTGAACACTGAAGCTTTCTTT. This chain connects TRBV6-2 or TRBV6-3 to TRBJ1-1; no firm D call. From germline, CDR1 is MNHEY and CDR2 SVGEGT. CDR3 size: 15 residues. Trimming pared 0 bases from V and 0 bases from J, leaving 8 bases between.

The chain joins TRBV28 to TRBJ1-2; 7 bases align to TRBD1. Trimming cost V 5 bases and J 5 bases; bases outside gene matches: 20. The CDR3 totals 18 residues. Germline V CDR1 and CDR2: MDHEN, SYDVKM. CDR3 residues: CASSPTALQGLLDYGYTF. In DNA, the CDR3 is TGTGCCAGCAGTCCTACCGCATTACAGGGGTTATTGGATTATGGCTACACCTTC.

The chain links TRBV6-5 to TRBJ2-3; 9 positions agree with TRBD1. Germline V gives CDR1 MNHEY, CDR2 SVGAGI. The ends lost 5 bases at V and 2 bases at J; junction bases unmatched: 2. The CDR3 covers 14 residues. CDR3 bases: TGTGCCAGCAGTAAACAGGGGGCCACAGATACGCAGTATTTT. This encodes CASSKQGATDTQYF.

This sequence joins TRBV6-2 or TRBV6-3 and TRBJ2-1, with 10 bases that match TRBD2. This CDR3 comprises 14 residues. In germline, CDR1 is MNHEY, CDR2 SVGEGT. The V gene end was trimmed by 5 bases and the J gene end by 8 bases; junction bases not matched to a gene: 6. CDR3 bases: TGTGCCAGCAGTCATTCTAGCGGGAGCTATGAGCAGTTCTTC. It yields the protein CASSHSSGSYEQFF.

The chain joins TRBV4-1 to TRBJ2-5; D is possibly TRBD1 (5 bases). This CDR3 region has 18 residues. CDR1 is MGHRA and CDR2 is YSYEKL in the germline V gene. Trimming removed 1 base from V and 0 bases from J, with 18 bases in between. The CDR3 sequence is CASSQVGVGLPDQETQYF. As DNA, the CDR3 is TGCGCCAGCAGCCAAGTAGGGGTTGGCCTCCCGGACCAAGAGACCCAGTACTTC.

The chain recombines TRBV18 with TRBJ1-2, with 8 nucleotides matching TRBD1. The V gene end was trimmed by 6 bases and the J gene end by 1 base; junction bases not matched to a gene: 13. The germline gives CDR1 KGHSH, CDR2 LQKENI. CDR3 length equals 17 residues. CDR3 DNA: TGTGCCAGCTCCCTAAAACAACCGGGACAGGATAACTATGGCTACACCTTC. Translating it yields CASSLKQPGQDNYGYTF.

The chain combines TRBV10-3 with TRBJ1-2; 7 bases are shared with TRBD1. This CDR3 has 16 amino acids. Germline V gene data show CDR1 as ENHRY and CDR2 as SYGVKD. Germline trimming cut 7 bases from V and 4 bases from J; bases unmatched to any gene: 15. CDR3 protein: CAITRQGNNPVYGYTF. In DNA, the CDR3 is TGTGCCATCACCAGACAGGGTAATAACCCTGTCTATGGCTACACCTTC.

This chain joins TRBV5-1 and TRBJ2-3; 10 bases are a match to TRBD2. J lost 3 bases, V lost 4 bases, and 5 bases had no gene match. CDR3 length equals 15 residues. In germline, CDR1 is SGHRS, CDR2 YFSETQ. This chain's CDR3 is CASSISTSGTDTQYF. The CDR3 DNA is TGCGCCAGCAGCATTTCGACTAGCGGGACAGATACGCAGTATTTT.

The CDR3 nucleotides are TGTGCCAGCAGCTTGCAAACAGGGCAGGCCTATGGCTACACCTTC. This encodes CASSLQTGQAYGYTF. The gene calls are TRBV5-5 and TRBJ1-2; maybe TRBD1 (6 bases). V lost 1 base and J 4 bases, leaving 14 bases between the germline ends. CDR1 is SGHKS, CDR2 YYEKEE, per germline (reference sequence). The CDR3 is 15 amino acids. Combining the CDR3 with reference TRBV5-5 and TRBJ1-2 gives the whole variable domain DAGVTQSPTHLIKTRGQQVTLRCSPISGHKSVSWYQQVLGQGPQFIFQYYEKEERGRGNFPDRFSARQFPNYSSELNVNALLLGDSALYLCASSLQTGQAYGYTFGSGTRLTVV.

The chain has TRBV4-1 and TRBJ1-5, with D maybe TRBD1 (5 bases). The CDR3 is 16 residues long. With 7 bases removed from V and 6 bases from J, the gap between germline ends came to 22 bases. The germline V gene encodes CDR1 MGHRA and CDR2 YSYEKL. CDR3 loop: CASNPGGGGRVQPQHF. The CDR3 region has the DNA TGCGCCAGCAATCCCGGGGGGGGTGGTAGGGTTCAGCCCCAGCATTTT.

The rearrangement links TRBV4-1 to TRBJ1-1; D ambiguous. CDR3 size: 13 residues. Trimming took 3 bases from V and 5 from J, leaving 10 bases between them. CDR1 is MGHRA, CDR2 YSYEKL, per germline. The DNA for the CDR3 is TGCGCCAGCAGCCAGCCGGGGAAGACTGAAGCTTTCTTT. Protein: CASSQPGKTEAFF.

The chain couples TRBV5-4 to TRBJ2-5, with D possibly TRBD2 on 5 matching bases. CDR3 length: 15 amino acids. Germline V gene data show CDR1 as SGHNT and CDR2 as YYREEE (reference sequence). Trimming removed 4 bases at V and 5 bases at J, with 18 bases between. The CDR3 nucleotides read TGTGCCAGCAGCGCCGGACTCGTGACAAGGGAGACCCAGTACTTC. It yields the protein CASSAGLVTRETQYF.

V is TRBV15 and J is TRBJ1-6; TRBD1 matches 7 bases. Trimming cost V 1 base and J 10 bases; bases outside gene matches: 10. Germline assignment: CDR1 LNHNV and CDR2 YYDKDF (reference sequence). CDR3 size: 16 residues. CDR3 DNA: TGTGCCACCAGCAGAGTTCGACAGGGAGGTTACTCACCCCTCCACTTT. Protein sequence: CATSRVRQGGYSPLHF. Combining the CDR3 with reference TRBV15 and TRBJ1-6 gives the whole variable domain DAMVIQNPRYQVTQFGKPVTLSCSQTLNHNVMYWYQQKSSQAPKLLFHYYDKDFNNEADTPDNFQSRRPNTSFCFLDIRSPGLGDTAMYLCATSRVRQGGYSPLHFGNGTRLTVT.

The rearrangement joins TRBV7-8 to TRBJ2-7; 10 bases fit TRBD2. This CDR3 has 20 residues. The J segment lost 2 bases and the V segment lost 2 bases, leaving 18 bases of the junction unmatched. Germline loops: CDR1 SGHVS, CDR2 FQNEAQ. As DNA, the CDR3 is TGTGCCAGCAGCTTAACTGACTCCGGGACTAGCGCGACCTGGCCCTACGAGCAGTACTTC. Encoded protein: CASSLTDSGTSATWPYEQYF.

The genes are TRBV5-1 and TRBJ2-7; 15 nucleotides agree with TRBD2. CDR3 size: 17 residues. V shed 4 bases, J shed 4 bases, and the junction held 9 bases outside the gene matches. Germline V gene lookup returns CDR1 SGHRS and CDR2 YFSETQ. The CDR3 DNA follows: TGCGCCAGCAGCCCAATGGGAGGGACTAGCGGGAGGTACGAGCAGTACTTC. This gives the protein CASSPMGGTSGRYEQYF.

This rearrangement joins TRBV19 to TRBJ1-1; 7 bases are shared with TRBD1. V trimming: 5 bases; J trimming: 0 bases; junction bases outside the gene matches: 9. The CDR3 is 16 residues long. Germline V gives CDR1 LNHDA, CDR2 SQIVND (reference sequence). The CDR3 DNA reads TGTGCCAGTAGTGTCCGGGACAGCCTCATGAACACTGAAGCTTTCTTT. Protein sequence: CASSVRDSLMNTEAFF.

The J gene is TRBJ1-2, the V gene TRBV20-1, with TRBD1 as a possible D gene (5 bases). CDR3 length equals 11 residues. V dropped 5 bases and J dropped 6 bases, with 10 bases sitting between them. Germline V gene lookup returns CDR1 DFQATT and CDR2 SNEGSKA (reference sequence). The CDR3 DNA follows: TGCAGTGCTCAGGGTGAGCATGGCTACACCTTC. Its protein product is CSAQGEHGYTF.

The gene calls are TRBV6-4 and TRBJ2-3; the D gene is possibly TRBD1 (6 bases). V lost 0 bases to trimming and J lost 4 bases, with 8 bases between them. CDR3 length: 14 residues. Germline V lookup: CDR1 MRHNA, CDR2 SNTAGT. CDR3 in DNA: TGTGCCAGCAGTGACTCGGGGGCCGCAGATACGCAGTATTTT. This translates into CASSDSGAADTQYF.

V gene TRBV6-1 combines with J gene TRBJ1-6; the match to TRBD1 covers 8 bases. V lost 4 bases to trimming and J lost 7 bases; unmatched junction nucleotides: 9. Germline V gene lookup returns CDR1 MNHNS and CDR2 SASEGT. This CDR3 comprises 16 residues. The CDR3 is CASSGNQGARNSPLHF. The DNA of the CDR3 is TGTGCCAGCAGTGGAAACCAGGGGGCAAGGAATTCACCCCTCCACTTT.

The chain couples TRBV11-3 to TRBJ1-5, with no clear D. The germline CDR1 and CDR2 sequences are SGHNT and YENEEA. The V end lost 5 bases, the J end lost 6 bases, and 23 bases lay between the germline ends. There are 17 residues in the CDR3. Here the CDR3 reads CASSPEVRLLVGQPQHF. For the CDR3, the DNA is TGTGCCAGCAGCCCAGAGGTGAGGCTTTTAGTAGGTCAGCCCCAGCATTTT. The entire variable domain, with the rest obtained from reference TRBV11-3 and TRBJ1-5, is as follows: EAGVVQSPRYKIIEKKQPVAFWCNPISGHNTLYWYLQNLGQGPELLIRYENEEAVDDSQLPKDRFSAERLKGVDSTLKIQPAELGDSAVYLCASSPEVRLLVGQPQHFGDGTRLSIL.

The chain employs TRBV18 and TRBJ1-1, with TRBD1 identical over 9 bases. CDR1 is KGHSH and CDR2 is LQKENI in the germline V gene. V trimming: 3 bases; J trimming: 8 bases; junction bases outside the gene matches: 4. This CDR3 is built from 13 residues. The CDR3 here is CASSPRTGAEAFF. The DNA for the CDR3 is TGTGCCAGCTCACCGAGGACAGGGGCCGAAGCTTTCTTT.

This chain joins TRBV14 and TRBJ1-1; TRBD1 agrees at 8 bases. Germline trimming cut 3 bases from V and 1 base from J; bases unmatched to any gene: 4. Germline V CDR1 and CDR2: SGHDN, FVKESK. CDR3 length: 15 amino acids. The DNA for the CDR3 is TGTGCCAGCAGCCACAGACAGGGGCAGAACACTGAAGCTTTCTTT. Translated, it gives CASSHRQGQNTEAFF.